These 9 T cell receptor beta chains came from one sample sequenced in a study of human T cells and chemical hapten exposure. Time point reported: healthy volunteer bleed at 6 weeks. Unfractionated whole blood yielded total RNA. MiXCR was run by TCRdb on the RACE reads, yielding one entry per CDR3 protein. Altogether about 45,000 distinct CDR3 sequences are present, around 3.6% being singletons, with the ten largest covering 5.6%. Sample: whole blood. The receptors were sampled from a human donor in good health. Some clones in this sample may be carry-over from other donors' samples.

Points on this clonotype: A much bigger clone sits one base away, suggesting this may be a read error. The rearrangement links TRBV29-1 to TRBJ2-2; no reliable D call. Germline assignment: CDR1 SQVTM and CDR2 ANQGSEA. V gave up 3 bases and J gave up 5 bases, with 13 bases separating them. The CDR3 sequence is 14 residues long. The DNA of the CDR3 is TGCAGCGTTGAGGCCACCTGGCGGACCGGGGAGCTGTTTTTT. It codes for CSVEATWRTGELFF.

This clonotype has just a few counts. The chain has TRBV10-2 and TRBJ2-3; no clear D gene. The CDR3 runs 11 residues. Germline CDR1 WSHSY, CDR2 SAAADI. Trimming pared 7 bases from V and 6 bases from J, leaving 8 bases between. DNA for the CDR3: TGCGCCAGCACCCAATTGGATACGCAGTATTTT. Amino acid sequence: CASTQLDTQYF.

V usage is TRBV4-1 and J usage is TRBJ2-1; D gene unclear. Germline V CDR1 and CDR2: MGHRA, YSYEKL. V was shortened by 4 bases and J by 0 bases, with 10 bases between the two germline ends. This CDR3 is built from 15 residues. CDR3 sequence reads: CASSLHAPSYNEQFF. DNA for the CDR3: TGCGCCAGCAGCCTCCACGCTCCCTCCTACAATGAGCAGTTCTTC.

This clonotype showed up many times. The gene calls are TRBV7-2 and TRBJ2-3; the match to TRBD2 covers 7 bases. With 0 bases clipped from V and 5 bases from J, the junction kept 2 bases outside the gene matches. The CDR3 is made up of 14 amino acids. Looked up from germline, CDR1 is SGHTA and CDR2 is FQGNSA. In DNA form, the CDR3 reads TGTGCCAGCAGCTTAGCTCCTAGCGGAGATACGCAGTATTTT. Translation: CASSLAPSGDTQYF. Supplemented by reference TRBV7-2 and TRBJ2-3, the full variable domain reads GAGVSQSPSNKVTEKGKDVELRCDPISGHTALYWYRQSLGQGLEFLIYFQGNSAPDKSGLPSDRFSAERTGGSVSTLTIQRTQQEDSAVYLCASSLAPSGDTQYFGPGTRLTVL.

The table lists this clonotype with a few counts. The J gene is TRBJ2-3, the V gene TRBV15; maybe TRBD1 (5 bases). The CDR3 is 15 amino acids. V lost 3 bases, J lost 3 bases, and 13 bases lay in between. Per the germline V gene, CDR1 is LNHNV and CDR2 is YYDKDF (reference sequence). The CDR3 loop reads CATSRDTLRTDTQYF. The CDR3, as DNA: TGTGCCACCAGCAGGGACACCTTGAGGACAGATACGCAGTATTTT.

This clonotype was seen repeatedly, ten times or more. The J gene is TRBJ2-1, the V gene TRBV9; no firm D call. Trimming took 0 bases from V and 5 from J, leaving 6 bases between them. Germline CDR1 is SGDLS and CDR2 is YYNGEE. CDR3 length: 13 amino acids. The chain's CDR3 is CASSVGGHNEQFF. CDR3 DNA: TGTGCCAGCAGCGTAGGAGGTCACAATGAGCAGTTCTTC.

This clonotype occurred many times. The CDR3 region has the DNA TGTGCCAGCAGCCGTGACAGGGCCTATGGCTACACCTTC. Its protein product is CASSRDRAYGYTF. The chain links TRBV6-5 to TRBJ1-2, with TRBD1 matching 7 bases. CDR3 length: 13 amino acids. Per germline, CDR1 MNHEY and CDR2 SVGAGI. Unmatched junction bases numbered 5, after V lost 6 bases and J lost 4 bases.

The table lists this clonotype with many counts. The V call is TRBV29-1, the J call TRBJ2-3, with D perhaps matching TRBD1 (6 bases). Germline values: CDR1 SQVTM, CDR2 ANQGSEA. Trimming cost V 3 bases and J 0 bases, with 10 bases left between them. The CDR3 sequence is 14 residues long. The CDR3 is CSVDKRGSTDTQYF. The CDR3 region has the DNA TGCAGCGTTGACAAAAGGGGGAGCACAGATACGCAGTATTTT.

This clonotype appeared many times. The chain has TRBV11-2 and TRBJ1-3; D unresolved. This CDR3 spans 15 amino acids. V gave up 4 bases and J gave up 0 bases, with 10 bases separating them. In germline, CDR1 is SGHAT, CDR2 FQNNGV. CDR3 loop: CASSSSTRSGNTIYF. The DNA of the CDR3 is TGTGCCAGCAGCTCCTCCACCCGCTCTGGAAACACCATATATTTT. The full variable domain, rest sourced from reference TRBV11-2 and TRBJ1-3, is EAGVAQSPRYKIIEKRQSVAFWCNPISGHATLYWYQQILGQGPKLLIQFQNNGVVDDSQLPKDRFSAERLKGVDSTLKIQPAKLEDSAVYLCASSSSTRSGNTIYFGEGSWLTVV.